This TCR beta chain was recovered during a study of response to subunit inactivated influenza vaccine. TCRdb called the RT-PCR reads again in MiXCR, with one record for every CDR3 protein. The data hold more than 150,000 distinct CDR3 sequences, with 9.2% observed a single time. Between the trimmed V and J ends, which lost 0 bases and 5 bases, there was a span of 13 bases. CDR1 and CDR2 (germline): MGHRA, YSYEKL. The CDR3 has 15 residues. Study-level points and caveats: Researchers suggested that each seasonal influenza vaccination recruits few new T cells.

A note on this clonotype: The target antigen is unknown.

This specimen was non-naive T cells sorted from PBMCs, taken on the day of vaccination. The sequence was obtained from a man aged 45 to 65 who received an inactivated influenza vaccine. This chain uses TRBV4-1 with TRBJ1-1, with D maybe TRBD1 (5 bases). The CDR3, as DNA: TGCGCCAGCAGCCAAGATGTGGGGGAAAGTACTGAAGCTTTCTTT. Translating it yields CASSQDVGESTEAFF.